The text below deals with one TCR beta chain. The record originates from a study of cytotoxic CD8 clonotypes in ibrutinib-treated CLL. Study-level information: Per sample, productive templates averaged 255,043 and productive rearrangements averaged approximately 100,000.

Produced via immunoSEQ multiplex PCR; TCRdb's table is partial and in-frame only. The sample has about 140,000 clones, roughly 80% seen once. This sequence was found in a human donor with chronic lymphocytic leukemia. The material sequenced was PBMCs, taken after 12 months of ibrutinib treatment.

The CDR3 region has the DNA TGTGCCAGCAGGGGGGACAGGGGATATCAGCCCCAGCATTTT. Its translation: CASRGDRGYQPQHF. J is TRBJ1-5 and V is TRBV28, with TRBD1 identical over 10 bases. The V gene end was trimmed by 6 bases and the J gene end by 5 bases; junction bases not matched to a gene: 4. Germline CDR1 is MDHEN and CDR2 is SYDVKM. The CDR3 covers 14 residues.